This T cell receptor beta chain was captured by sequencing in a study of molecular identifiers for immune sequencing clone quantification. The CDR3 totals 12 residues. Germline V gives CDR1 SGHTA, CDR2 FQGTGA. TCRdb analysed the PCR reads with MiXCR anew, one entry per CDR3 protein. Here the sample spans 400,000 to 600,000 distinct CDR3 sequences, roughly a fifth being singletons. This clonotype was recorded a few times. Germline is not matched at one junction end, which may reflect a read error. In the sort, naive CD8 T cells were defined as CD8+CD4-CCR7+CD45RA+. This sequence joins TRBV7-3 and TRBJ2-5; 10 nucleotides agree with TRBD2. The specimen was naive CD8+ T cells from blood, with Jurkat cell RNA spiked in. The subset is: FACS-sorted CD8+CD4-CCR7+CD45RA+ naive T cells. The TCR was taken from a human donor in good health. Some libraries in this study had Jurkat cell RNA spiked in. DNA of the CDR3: TGTGCCAGCAGATGCGAGGGGGGACTAGCGAGATTC. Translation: CASRCEGGLARF.